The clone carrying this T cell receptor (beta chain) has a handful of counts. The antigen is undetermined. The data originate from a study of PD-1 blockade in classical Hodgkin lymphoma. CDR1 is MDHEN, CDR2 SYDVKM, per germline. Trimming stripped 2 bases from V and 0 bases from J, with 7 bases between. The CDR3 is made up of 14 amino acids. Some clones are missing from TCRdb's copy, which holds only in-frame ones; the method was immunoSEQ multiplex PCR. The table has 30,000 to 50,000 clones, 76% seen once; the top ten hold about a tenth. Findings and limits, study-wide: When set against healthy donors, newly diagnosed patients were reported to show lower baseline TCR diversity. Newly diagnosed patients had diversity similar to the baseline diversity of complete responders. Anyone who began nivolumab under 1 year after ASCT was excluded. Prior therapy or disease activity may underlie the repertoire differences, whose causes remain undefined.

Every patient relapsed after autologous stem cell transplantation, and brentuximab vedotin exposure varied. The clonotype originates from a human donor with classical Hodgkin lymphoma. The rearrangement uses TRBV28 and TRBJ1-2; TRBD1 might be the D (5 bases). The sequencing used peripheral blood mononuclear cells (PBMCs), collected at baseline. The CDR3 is CASSLTGTNYGYTF. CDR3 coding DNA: TGTGCCAGCAGTTTAACAGGAACTAACTATGGCTACACCTTC.